The clone carrying this TCR beta chain came up a few times. Its antigen is not identified. This CDR3 has 15 amino acids. In germline, CDR1 is SGHTA, CDR2 FQGNSA. Trimming at V came to 5 bases and at J to 5 bases, leaving 6 bases not matched to a gene. This record comes from a study of glioma-infiltrating T cells. The iRepertoire nested amplicon-rescue multiplex PCR amplified TCR alpha and beta CDR3s from RNA. Input was about 85-400 ng of tissue mRNA or PBMC total RNA. MiXCR was run by TCRdb on the multiplex PCR reads, yielding one entry per CDR3 protein. This repertoire shows more than 110,000 distinct CDR3 sequences, around 42% found once; its top ten account for around 18%. Study-wide results and caveats: Tissue-blood divergence was below expectation in non-neoplastic patients, above in gliomas. Tissue and blood shared very few CDR3 sequences.

The sequenced material came from glioma tissue, nonneoplastic brain tissue, or PBMCs (not recorded which). This TCR derives from a human donor with low-grade glioma or glioblastoma, undergoing nonglioma brain surgery, or in good health (not recorded which). The V gene is TRBV7-2, the J gene TRBJ2-1, with 10 bases that match TRBD2. The CDR3 DNA follows: TGTGCCAGCAGCCTTAGCGGGAGGACCAACAATGAGCAGTTCTTC. Its translation: CASSLSGRTNNEQFF.